The 14 T cell receptor beta chains listed next were all sequenced from one sample in a study of blood T cell repertoires in COVID-19. Profiling relied on immunoSEQ multiplex PCR, and the TCRdb table lists in-frame clones only, not all of them. The profile shows more than 75,000 clones, about 86% of them singletons. The sequencing sample was made of peripheral blood. These receptors were collected from a woman in her 70s with acute or convalescent COVID-19.

The V call is TRBV4-1, the J call TRBJ1-4; maybe TRBD1 (6 bases). Deletions cut 4 bases from V and 4 bases from J, with 19 bases between. This CDR3 has 17 amino acids. Germline CDR1 reads MGHRA; CDR2 reads YSYEKL. The CDR3 here is CASSRITSDRDNEKLFF. The CDR3 DNA sequence: TGCGCCAGCAGCCGGATCACTTCGGACAGAGATAATGAAAAACTGTTTTTT.

The V gene is TRBV9, the J gene TRBJ1-6; D is ambiguous. This CDR3 is built from 15 residues. The germline gives CDR1 SGDLS, CDR2 YYNGEE. V lost 3 bases, J lost 0 bases, and 7 bases lay in between. CDR3 nucleotides: TGTGCCAGCAGCGCAACGAGCTCCTATAATTCACCCCTCCACTTT. Its translation: CASSATSSYNSPLHF.

The rearrangement joins TRBV7-2 to TRBJ2-7, with TRBD2 identical over 14 bases. Unmatched junction bases numbered 1, after V lost 1 base and J lost 5 bases. The CDR3 spans 15 residues. Germline values: CDR1 SGHTA, CDR2 FQGNSA. The CDR3 loop is CASSLVGLAGDEQYF. For the CDR3, the DNA is TGTGCCAGCAGCTTAGTGGGACTAGCGGGAGACGAGCAGTACTTC.

The rearrangement links TRBV6-5 to TRBJ2-3, with a weak D call TRBD1 (5 bases). Trimming cost V 4 bases and J 2 bases, with 13 bases left between them. CDR1 is MNHEY and CDR2 is SVGAGI in the germline V gene. The CDR3 is made up of 15 amino acids. The CDR3 sequence: CASSFAQGFTDTQYF. Here the CDR3 DNA reads TGTGCCAGCAGTTTCGCGCAGGGTTTCACAGATACGCAGTATTTT.

This clone was recorded a few times. CDR3 sequence reads: CASSSLAGGPYEQYF. The CDR3 nucleotides are TGTGCCAGCAGCTCCCTAGCGGGAGGCCCCTACGAGCAGTACTTC. This chain links TRBV9 with TRBJ2-7; 11 bases are a match to TRBD2. The CDR3 length is 15 residues. The V and J ends lost 4 bases and 2 bases, in that order; junction bases with no gene match: 5. Germline assignment: CDR1 SGDLS and CDR2 YYNGEE.

V is TRBV5-1 and J is TRBJ2-3; D perhaps matches TRBD2 (5 bases). The CDR3 covers 12 residues. V was shortened by 7 bases and J by 4 bases, with 10 bases between the two germline ends. Germline CDR1 and CDR2: SGHRS and YFSETQ. The CDR3 protein is CASGELSDTQYF. The CDR3 DNA is TGCGCCAGCGGGGAGCTTTCAGATACGCAGTATTTT. The full variable domain, completed using reference TRBV5-1 and TRBJ2-3, is KAGVTQTPRYLIKTRGQQVTLSCSPISGHRSVSWYQQTPGQGLQFLFEYFSETQRNKGNFPGRFSGRQFSNSRSEMNVSTLELGDSALYLCASGELSDTQYFGPGTRLTVL.

The chain combines TRBV5-1 with TRBJ2-6, with D maybe TRBD1 (6 bases). Germline CDR1 is SGHRS and CDR2 is YFSETQ. This CDR3 region has 17 residues. Trimming removed 0 bases at V and 1 base at J, with 11 bases between. CDR3 region: CASSLGQAGSGANVLTF. The CDR3 DNA sequence: TGCGCCAGCAGCTTGGGACAGGCAGGGTCTGGGGCCAACGTCCTGACTTTC.

The chain has TRBV7-8 and TRBJ1-1; D unclear. The V and J ends lost 5 bases and 3 bases respectively, with 10 bases between them. The germline gives CDR1 SGHVS, CDR2 FQNEAQ. This CDR3 is built from 13 residues. CDR3 sequence: CASSAGRDTEAFF. In nucleotides, the CDR3 is TGTGCCAGCAGCGCAGGAAGAGACACTGAAGCTTTCTTT.

The J gene is TRBJ2-7, the V gene TRBV15, with D tentatively TRBD2 (6 bases). The CDR3 runs 14 residues. Germline-derived CDR1 and CDR2 are LNHNV and YYDKDF (reference sequence). The ends were cut back, 0 bases at V and 5 bases at J, with 11 bases in the middle. CDR3 amino acids: CATSRDPRGDEQYF. CDR3 DNA: TGTGCCACCAGCAGAGATCCCCGCGGGGACGAGCAGTACTTC.

The genes are TRBV7-9 and TRBJ1-2, with D possibly TRBD1 on 5 matching bases. This CDR3 region has 14 residues. Germline CDR1 reads SEHNR; CDR2 reads FQNEAQ (reference sequence). Between the trimmed V and J ends, which lost 5 bases and 4 bases, there was a span of 14 bases. The CDR3 coding sequence is TGTGCCAGCAGCCCAGATCTGCAGGGCTATGGCTACACCTTC. Its translation: CASSPDLQGYGYTF. Complete variable domain (other parts from reference TRBV7-9 and TRBJ1-2): DTGVSQNPRHKITKRGQNVTFRCDPISEHNRLYWYRQTLGQGPEFLTYFQNEAQLEKSRLLSDRFSAERPKGSFSTLEIQRTEQGDSAMYLCASSPDLQGYGYTFGSGTRLTVV.

The chain has TRBV9 and TRBJ1-1, with D uncertain. This CDR3 contains 13 residues. V gave up 4 bases and J gave up 8 bases, with 15 bases separating them. Germline V gene lookup returns CDR1 SGDLS and CDR2 YYNGEE. The CDR3 region is CASSPSPGEEAFF. The CDR3 DNA is TGTGCCAGCAGCCCAAGCCCCGGGGAGGAAGCTTTCTTT.

In DNA, the CDR3 is TGCAGTGCTAGTTTAGCGGGAGCCGCCTACAATGAGCAGTTCTTC. This encodes CSASLAGAAYNEQFF. The chain joins TRBV20-1 to TRBJ2-1, with 9 bases identical to TRBD2. Germline CDR1 and CDR2: DFQATT and SNEGSKA (reference sequence). The CDR3 is made up of 15 amino acids. Losses at the gene ends were 3 bases for V and 2 bases for J; bases not matched to a gene: 5.

The V and J genes are TRBV11-2 and TRBJ1-1, with 9 positions matching TRBD1. This CDR3 comprises 14 residues. Germline CDR1 is SGHAT and CDR2 is FQNNGV. V dropped 7 bases and J dropped 4; count of bases not matched to a gene: 7. The CDR3 coding sequence is TGTGCCAGCAACCCACACAGGGGGCTCACTGAAGCTTTCTTT. It encodes CASNPHRGLTEAFF.

This chain uses TRBV15 with TRBJ2-1; 15 bases line up with TRBD2. The CDR3 runs 22 residues. The germline gives CDR1 LNHNV, CDR2 YYDKDF (reference sequence). V shed 0 bases and J 4 bases; nucleotides not matched to a gene: 16. In DNA form, the CDR3 reads TGTGCCACCAGCAGAGAGGTAGGCCAAAGCGGGACTAGCGGGAGGAGGTACAATGAGCAGTTCTTC. Encoded protein: CATSREVGQSGTSGRRYNEQFF.